This T cell receptor beta chain comes out of a study of beta chain features in type 1 diabetes. In the study overall: Healthy donors, compared against patients, showed similar age, gender and cell yields.

The length of the CDR3 is 15 residues. Germline CDR1 and CDR2: LNHNV and YYDKDF (reference sequence). V was pared by 2 bases and J by 3 bases, with 7 bases of the junction left unmatched. Sequencing targeted expressed TCRB transcripts, as all isolated RNA had been reverse transcribed. Some clones are missing from TCRdb's copy, which holds only in-frame ones; the method was immunoSEQ multiplex PCR. The sample lists roughly 140,000 clones; around 51% were seen once. Study-wide points: Healthy donors had naive, central memory and Treg TCRB repertoires that appeared less similar than those seen among patients. A potential influence of HLA type upon TCRB rearrangement remained unresolved herein.

Worth noting for this clone: The antigen is undetermined.

A sort by CD45RO/CCR7/CD25/CD127/CD95/CD27 yielded CD4+ naive, central memory, regulatory and stem cell-like memory cells. The sequenced material came from Tregs from blood. This rearrangement joins TRBV15 to TRBJ2-7; 7 bases map to TRBD1. The source of this sequence is a man between 18 and 35 years old in good health. The CDR3 DNA reads TGTGCCACCAGCAGAAATAGGGACAGAAACTACGAGCAGTACTTC. Its translation: CATSRNRDRNYEQYF.